This TCR beta chain originates from a study of T cells in Graves' hyperthyroidism and ophthalmopathy. Study findings and constraints: Onset of ophthalmopathy came a median approximately 6.5 months after the model predicted it. Blood also showed most of the thyroid clonotypes that were expanded above 0.001.

TCR beta CDR3 regions were amplified from RNA transcripts. The TCR CDR3 was amplified in a first-round RT-PCR using the HTBI primer set. TCRdb reanalysed the multiplex PCR reads using MiXCR and keeps one entry per CDR3 protein. The repertoire holds approximately 430,000 distinct CDR3 sequences, with roughly 14% as singletons. Diagnosis rested on symptoms, serum thyroxine and TRAb, thyroid ultrasound, and orbital computed tomography. A few counts support this clonotype. No antigen is known for it. Germline assignment: CDR1 SEHNR and CDR2 FQNEAQ (reference sequence). This CDR3 spans 17 amino acids. The V and J ends lost 5 bases and 1 base, in that order; junction bases with no gene match: 10.

The rearrangement joins TRBV7-9 to TRBJ2-3; 9 bases map to TRBD1. The sequenced sample consisted of blood. This TCR came from a man aged 18 to 35 with Graves' ophthalmopathy. CDR3: CASSPSDRGAGTDTQYF. The CDR3 coding sequence is TGTGCCAGCAGCCCGTCGGACAGGGGAGCGGGCACAGATACGCAGTATTTT.